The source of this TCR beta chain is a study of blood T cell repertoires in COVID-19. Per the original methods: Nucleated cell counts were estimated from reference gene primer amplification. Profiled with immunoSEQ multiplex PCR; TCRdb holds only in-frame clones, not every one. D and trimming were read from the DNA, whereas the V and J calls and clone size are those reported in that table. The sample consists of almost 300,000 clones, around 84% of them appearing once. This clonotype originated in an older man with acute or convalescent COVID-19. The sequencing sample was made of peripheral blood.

The chain's CDR3 is CASSEPGASDGYTF. CDR3 in DNA: TGTGCCAGCAGTGAACCAGGGGCGAGTGATGGCTACACCTTC. The rearrangement uses TRBV6-1 and TRBJ1-2, with D possibly TRBD1 on 6 matching bases. Germline V gene sequence: CDR1 MNHNS, CDR2 SASEGT. V was pared by 2 bases and J by 6 bases, with 13 bases between. The CDR3 extends over 14 amino acids.